This T cell receptor beta chain was captured by sequencing in a study of CD8 T cell repertoires and HIV-1 epitope variants. Study summary: T cells were stimulated with Twenty-five Gag and Nef peptides separately. Epitopes were three Gag families plus Nef HW9 and YT9.

V shed 0 bases and J shed 0 bases, with 11 bases lying between them. The CDR3 spans 17 residues. The germline V gene encodes CDR1 LGHNA and CDR2 YNFKEQ. The method was immunoSEQ multiplex PCR; TCRdb's version includes in-frame clones alone and lacks a portion of them. The table has about 90,000 clones, more than 65% seen once. The receptor comes from a male donor with HIV. The chain combines TRBV4-2 with TRBJ1-4; perhaps TRBD1 as D (5 bases). Material for sequencing was uncultured baseline CD8+ T cells from peripheral blood mononuclear cells (PBMCs). CDR3 region: CASSQEGAAATNEKLFF. CDR3 in DNA: TGTGCCAGCAGCCAAGAAGGGGCGGCAGCAACTAATGAAAAACTGTTTTTT.